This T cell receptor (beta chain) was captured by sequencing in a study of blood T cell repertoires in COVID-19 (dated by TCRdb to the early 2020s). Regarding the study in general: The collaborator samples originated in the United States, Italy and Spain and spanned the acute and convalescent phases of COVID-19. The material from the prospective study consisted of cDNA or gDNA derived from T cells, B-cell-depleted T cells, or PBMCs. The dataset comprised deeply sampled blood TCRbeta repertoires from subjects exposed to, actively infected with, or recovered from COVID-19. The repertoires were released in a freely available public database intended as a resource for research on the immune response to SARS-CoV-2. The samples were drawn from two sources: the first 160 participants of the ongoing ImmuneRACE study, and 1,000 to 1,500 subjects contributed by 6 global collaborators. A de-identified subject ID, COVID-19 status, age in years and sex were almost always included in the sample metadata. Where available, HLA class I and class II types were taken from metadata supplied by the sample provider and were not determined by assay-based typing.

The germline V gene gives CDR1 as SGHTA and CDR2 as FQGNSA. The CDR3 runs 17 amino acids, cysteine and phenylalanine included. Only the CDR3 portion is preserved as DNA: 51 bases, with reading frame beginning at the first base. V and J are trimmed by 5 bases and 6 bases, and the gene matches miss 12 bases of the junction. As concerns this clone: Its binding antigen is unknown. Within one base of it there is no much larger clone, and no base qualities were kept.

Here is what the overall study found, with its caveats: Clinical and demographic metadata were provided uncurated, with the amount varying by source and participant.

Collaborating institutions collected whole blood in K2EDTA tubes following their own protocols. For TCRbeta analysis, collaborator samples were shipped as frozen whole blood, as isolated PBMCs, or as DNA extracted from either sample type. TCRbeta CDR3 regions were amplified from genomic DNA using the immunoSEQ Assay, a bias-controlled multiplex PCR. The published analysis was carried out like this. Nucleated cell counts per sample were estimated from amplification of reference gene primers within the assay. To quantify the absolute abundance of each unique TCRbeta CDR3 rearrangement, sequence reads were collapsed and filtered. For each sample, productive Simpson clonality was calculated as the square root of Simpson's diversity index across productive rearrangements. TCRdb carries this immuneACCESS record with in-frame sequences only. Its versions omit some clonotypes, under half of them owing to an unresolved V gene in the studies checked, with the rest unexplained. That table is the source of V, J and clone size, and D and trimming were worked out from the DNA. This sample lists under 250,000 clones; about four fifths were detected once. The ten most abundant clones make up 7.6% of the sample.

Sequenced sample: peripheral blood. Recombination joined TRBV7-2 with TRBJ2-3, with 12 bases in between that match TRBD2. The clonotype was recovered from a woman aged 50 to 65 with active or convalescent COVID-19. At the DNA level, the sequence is TGTGCCAGCAGCAGCCGACTAGCGGGGGCCCAGACGGATACGCAGTATTTT. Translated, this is CASSSRLAGAQTDTQYF.